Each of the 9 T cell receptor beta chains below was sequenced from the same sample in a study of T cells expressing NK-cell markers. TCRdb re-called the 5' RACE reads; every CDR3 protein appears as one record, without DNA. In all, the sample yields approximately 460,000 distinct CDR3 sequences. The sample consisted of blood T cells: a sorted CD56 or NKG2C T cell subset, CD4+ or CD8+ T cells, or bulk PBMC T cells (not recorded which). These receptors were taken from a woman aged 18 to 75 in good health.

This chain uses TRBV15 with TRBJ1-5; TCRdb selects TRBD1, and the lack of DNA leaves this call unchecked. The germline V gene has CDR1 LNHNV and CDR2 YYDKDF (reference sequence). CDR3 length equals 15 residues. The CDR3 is CATSPGDVGNQPQHF.

CDR3 sequence reads: CASSYSISGGANIQYF. V usage is TRBV6-5 and J usage is TRBJ2-4; TCRdb returns TRBD1, unconfirmable since there is no DNA. CDR3 length equals 16 residues. Germline V CDR1 and CDR2: MNHEY, SVGAGI.

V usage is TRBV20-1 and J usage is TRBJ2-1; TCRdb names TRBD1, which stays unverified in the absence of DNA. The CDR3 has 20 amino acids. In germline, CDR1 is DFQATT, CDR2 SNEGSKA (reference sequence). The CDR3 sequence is CSARALEGNTGTGEVNEQFF.

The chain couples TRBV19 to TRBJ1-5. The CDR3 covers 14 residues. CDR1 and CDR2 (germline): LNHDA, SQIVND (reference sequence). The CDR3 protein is CASSEANGNQPQHF.

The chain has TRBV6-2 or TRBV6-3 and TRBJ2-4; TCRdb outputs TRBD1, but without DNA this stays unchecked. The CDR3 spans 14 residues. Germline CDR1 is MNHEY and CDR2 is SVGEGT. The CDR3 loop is CASSYWRTGAGQYF.

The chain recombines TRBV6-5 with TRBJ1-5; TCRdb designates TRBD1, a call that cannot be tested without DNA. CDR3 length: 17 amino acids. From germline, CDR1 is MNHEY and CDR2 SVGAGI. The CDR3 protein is CASSYSTTGGRNQPQHF.

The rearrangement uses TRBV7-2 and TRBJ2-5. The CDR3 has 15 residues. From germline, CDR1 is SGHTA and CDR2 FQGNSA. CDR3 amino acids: CASSLARSAQETQYF.

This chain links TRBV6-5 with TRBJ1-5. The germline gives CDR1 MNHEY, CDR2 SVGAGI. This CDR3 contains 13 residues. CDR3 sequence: CASSNRVNQPQHF.

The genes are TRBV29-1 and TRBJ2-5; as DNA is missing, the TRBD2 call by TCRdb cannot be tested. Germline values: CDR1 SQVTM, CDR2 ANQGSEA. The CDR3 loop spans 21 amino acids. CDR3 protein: CSEEIGTSGRATGPSKETQYF.